This TCR beta chain was retrieved from a study of cytomegalovirus exposure and HLA in healthy donors. General study findings and limits: Common viral pathogens were later found to be apparently linked to several of the most significant clusters. Available immune exposure information was restricted to CMV serostatus only.

PCR involved 60 Vbeta and 13 Jbeta primers. Only in-frame clones appear in the TCRdb table, and some are missing; sequencing was by immunoSEQ multiplex PCR. The repertoire holds 150,000 to 200,000 clones, with around 85% as singletons. Notes on this clone: Its cognate antigen is unknown.

Germline V gene data show CDR1 as GTSNPN and CDR2 as SVGIG (reference sequence). V was trimmed by 4 bases and J by 6 bases, leaving 13 bases between them. The CDR3 is 13 amino acids. The sequenced sample was PBMCs. This clonotype originated in a woman aged 50 to 60 in good health and CMV-seronegative. The genes are TRBV30 and TRBJ1-5; D gene ambiguous. The CDR3 loop is CAWNGGFGQPQHF. The CDR3 DNA reads as TGTGCCTGGAACGGAGGTTTCGGTCAGCCCCAGCATTTT.